This T cell receptor beta chain was profiled in a study of T cell responses to AZD1222 COVID-19 vaccine. Points from the study as a whole: At 160-218 and 743-854, vaccine-associated CD4 TCRs were dominant, and they spanned spike. Baseline seropositivity characterized only six AZD1222 recipients.

Sequenced by immunoSEQ multiplex PCR; TCRdb stores in-frame clones only, minus some. The sample holds roughly 120,000 clones; approximately 85% are singletons and the top ten take roughly 4.4%. The V gene's germline CDR1 is MNHEY and CDR2 SMNVEV (reference sequence). This CDR3 has 14 residues. The ends were cut back, 5 bases at V and 2 bases at J, with 12 bases in the middle. Worth noting for this clone: The antigen is undetermined.

The TCR sequence derives from an adult who received the AZD1222 COVID-19 vaccine. Sample: peripheral blood, taken 28 days after the second AZD1222 dose. The rearrangement uses TRBV27 and TRBJ1-1, with D perhaps matching TRBD1 (6 bases). The DNA of the CDR3 is TGTGCCAGCAGTGACAGGCGGGTAAACACTGAAGCTTTCTTT. Translated, it gives CASSDRRVNTEAFF.